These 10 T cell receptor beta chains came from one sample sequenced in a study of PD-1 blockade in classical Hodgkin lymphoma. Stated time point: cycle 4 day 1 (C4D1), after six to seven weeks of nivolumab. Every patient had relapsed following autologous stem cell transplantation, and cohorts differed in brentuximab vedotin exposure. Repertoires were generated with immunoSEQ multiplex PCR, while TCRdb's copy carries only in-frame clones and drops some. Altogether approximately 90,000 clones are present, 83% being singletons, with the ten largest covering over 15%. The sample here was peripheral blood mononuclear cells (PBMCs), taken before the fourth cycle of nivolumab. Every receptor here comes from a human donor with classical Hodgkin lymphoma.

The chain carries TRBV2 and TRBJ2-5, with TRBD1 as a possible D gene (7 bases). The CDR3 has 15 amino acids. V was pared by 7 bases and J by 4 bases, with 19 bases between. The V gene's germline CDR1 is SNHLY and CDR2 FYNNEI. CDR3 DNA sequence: TGTGCCAGCACCCCCGGCGGAGGGGGCCGAGAGACCCAGTACTTC. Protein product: CASTPGGGGRETQYF.

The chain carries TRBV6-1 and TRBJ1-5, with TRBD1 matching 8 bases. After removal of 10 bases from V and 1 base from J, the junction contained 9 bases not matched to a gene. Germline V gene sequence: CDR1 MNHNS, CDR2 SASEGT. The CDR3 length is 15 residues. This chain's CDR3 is CATHGAGGSNQPQHF. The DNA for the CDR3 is TGTGCCACACACGGGGCAGGGGGCAGCAATCAGCCCCAGCATTTT.

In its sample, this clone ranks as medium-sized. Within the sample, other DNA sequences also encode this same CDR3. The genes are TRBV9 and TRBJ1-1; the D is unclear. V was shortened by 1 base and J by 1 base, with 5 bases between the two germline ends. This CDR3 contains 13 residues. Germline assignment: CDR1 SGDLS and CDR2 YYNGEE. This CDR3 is CASSVTGNTEAFF. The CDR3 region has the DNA TGTGCCAGCAGCGTAACCGGGAACACTGAAGCTTTCTTT.

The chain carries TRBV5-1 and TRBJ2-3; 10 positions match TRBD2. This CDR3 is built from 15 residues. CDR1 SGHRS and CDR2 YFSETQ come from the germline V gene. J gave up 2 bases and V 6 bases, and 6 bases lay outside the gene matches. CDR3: CASTKGLAYTDTQYF. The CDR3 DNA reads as TGCGCCAGCACCAAGGGACTAGCGTACACAGATACGCAGTATTTT. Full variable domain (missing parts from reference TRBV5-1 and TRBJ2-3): KAGVTQTPRYLIKTRGQQVTLSCSPISGHRSVSWYQQTPGQGLQFLFEYFSETQRNKGNFPGRFSGRQFSNSRSEMNVSTLELGDSALYLCASTKGLAYTDTQYFGPGTRLTVL.

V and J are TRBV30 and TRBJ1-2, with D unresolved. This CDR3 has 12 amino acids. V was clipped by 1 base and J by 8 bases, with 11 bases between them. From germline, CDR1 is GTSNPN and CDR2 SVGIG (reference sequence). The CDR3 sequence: CAWSASVGGYTF. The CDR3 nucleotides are TGTGCCTGGAGTGCCTCAGTGGGGGGCTACACCTTC. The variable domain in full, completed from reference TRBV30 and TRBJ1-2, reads SQTIHQWPATLVQPVGSPLSLECTVEGTSNPNLYWYRQAAGRGLQLLFYSVGIGQISSEVPQNLSASRPQDRQFILSSKKLLLSDSGFYLCAWSASVGGYTFGSGTRLTVV.

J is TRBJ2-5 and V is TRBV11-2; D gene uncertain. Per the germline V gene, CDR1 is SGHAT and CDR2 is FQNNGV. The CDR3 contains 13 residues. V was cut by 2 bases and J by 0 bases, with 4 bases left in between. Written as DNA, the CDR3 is TGTGCCAGCAGCTTAAGCCACCAAGAGACCCAGTACTTC. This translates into CASSLSHQETQYF. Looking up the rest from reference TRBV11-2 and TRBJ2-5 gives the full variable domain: EAGVAQSPRYKIIEKRQSVAFWCNPISGHATLYWYQQILGQGPKLLIQFQNNGVVDDSQLPKDRFSAERLKGVDSTLKIQPAKLEDSAVYLCASSLSHQETQYFGPGTRLLVL.

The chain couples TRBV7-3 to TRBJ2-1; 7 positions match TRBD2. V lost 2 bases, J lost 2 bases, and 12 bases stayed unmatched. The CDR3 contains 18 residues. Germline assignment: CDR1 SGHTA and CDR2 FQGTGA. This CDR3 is CASSLEGAGVLPYNEQFF. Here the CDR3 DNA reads TGTGCCAGCAGCTTAGAGGGCGCGGGAGTCCTGCCCTACAATGAGCAGTTCTTC.

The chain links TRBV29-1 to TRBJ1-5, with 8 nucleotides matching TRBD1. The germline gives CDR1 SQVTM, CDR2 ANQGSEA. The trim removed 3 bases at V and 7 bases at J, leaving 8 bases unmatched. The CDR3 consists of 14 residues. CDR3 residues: CSVDTGTGVQPQHF. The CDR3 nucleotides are TGCAGCGTTGACACCGGGACAGGAGTACAGCCCCAGCATTTT.

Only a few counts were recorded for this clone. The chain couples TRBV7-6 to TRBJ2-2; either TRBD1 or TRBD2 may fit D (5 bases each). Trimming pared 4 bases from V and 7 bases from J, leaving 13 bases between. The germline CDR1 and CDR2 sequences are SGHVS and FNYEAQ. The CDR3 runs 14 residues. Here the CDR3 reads CASSSRGRDGELFF. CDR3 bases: TGTGCCAGCAGCTCTAGGGGCCGGGACGGGGAGCTGTTTTTT.

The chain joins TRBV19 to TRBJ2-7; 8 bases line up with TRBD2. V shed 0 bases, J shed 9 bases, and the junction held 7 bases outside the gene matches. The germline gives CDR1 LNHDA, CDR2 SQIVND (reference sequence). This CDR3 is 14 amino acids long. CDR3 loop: CASSIEGTRGRQYF. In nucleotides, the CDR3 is TGTGCCAGTAGTATAGAGGGGACTAGAGGACGGCAGTACTTC.